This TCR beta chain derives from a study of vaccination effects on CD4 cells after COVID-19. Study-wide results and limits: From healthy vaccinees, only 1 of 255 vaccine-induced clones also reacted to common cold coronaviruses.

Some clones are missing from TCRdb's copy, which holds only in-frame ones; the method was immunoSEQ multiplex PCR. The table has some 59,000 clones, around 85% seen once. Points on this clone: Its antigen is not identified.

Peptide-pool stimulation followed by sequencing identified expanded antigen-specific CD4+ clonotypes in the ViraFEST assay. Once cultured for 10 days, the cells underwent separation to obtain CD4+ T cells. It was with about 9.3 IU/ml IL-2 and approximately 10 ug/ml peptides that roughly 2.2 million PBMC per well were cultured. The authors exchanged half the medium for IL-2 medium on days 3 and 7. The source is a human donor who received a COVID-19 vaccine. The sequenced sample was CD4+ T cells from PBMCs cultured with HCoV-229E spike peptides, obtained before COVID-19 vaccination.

The CDR3 nucleotides read TGTGCCAGCTCACCACCCGGTCTTTCGGGCACAGATACGCAGTATTTT. Translating gives CASSPPGLSGTDTQYF. V gene TRBV18 combines with J gene TRBJ2-3; D gene ambiguous. This CDR3 region has 16 residues. Trimming pared 0 bases from V and 1 base from J, leaving 11 bases between. The germline gives CDR1 KGHSH, CDR2 LQKENI. Filled out from reference TRBV18 and TRBJ2-3, the complete variable domain reads NAGVMQNPRHLVRRRGQEARLRCSPMKGHSHVYWYRQLPEEGLKFMVYLQKENIIDESGMPKERFSAEFPKEGPSILRIQQVVRGDSAAYFCASSPPGLSGTDTQYFGPGTRLTVL.